A single sample is the source of the 6 T cell receptor beta chains below, sequenced in a study of control samples from healthy donors and cancer patients. Using immunoSEQ multiplex PCR, the repertoire was profiled, and TCRdb retains in-frame clones only, with some absent. The data contain 93,000 or so clones, around 89% of them singletons. Sequenced input: PBMCs. These receptors were obtained from a man between 60 and 70 years old with lung cancer.

This clone was counted only a few times. The gene calls are TRBV3-1 (or the pseudogene TRBV3-2) and TRBJ1-2; maybe TRBD1 (5 bases). Trimming took 4 bases from V and 6 from J, leaving 15 bases between them. The CDR3 consists of 14 residues. Per germline, CDR1 LGHDT and CDR2 YNNKEL (reference sequence). The CDR3 nucleotides are TGTGCCAGCAGCCTCTTGACCGGGGCAGATGGCTACACCTTC. It encodes CASSLLTGADGYTF.

The chain's CDR3 is CAWSVGVGRPEAFF. CDR3 DNA sequence: TGTGCCTGGAGTGTAGGGGTGGGGAGGCCTGAAGCTTTCTTT. The rearrangement uses TRBV30 and TRBJ1-1, with D perhaps matching TRBD1 (5 bases). Germline lookup yields CDR1 GTSNPN and CDR2 SVGIG (reference sequence). Trimming shortened V by 0 bases and J by 6 bases, and 14 bases separated the two germline ends. There are 14 residues in the CDR3. Variable domain in full (rest from reference TRBV30 and TRBJ1-1): SQTIHQWPATLVQPVGSPLSLECTVEGTSNPNLYWYRQAAGRGLQLLFYSVGIGQISSEVPQNLSASRPQDRQFILSSKKLLLSDSGFYLCAWSVGVGRPEAFFGQGTRLTVV.

The rearrangement joins TRBV7-2 to TRBJ2-3; 10 bases line up with TRBD2. The CDR3 spans 19 residues. J was trimmed by 4 bases and V by 1 base; bases with no gene match: 14. CDR1 is SGHTA, CDR2 FQGNSA, per germline. CDR3 nucleotides: TGTGCCAGCAGCTTAGGGGCCAAAAAAGCGGGGGGGCTCGCAGATACGCAGTATTTT. Translated: CASSLGAKKAGGLADTQYF.

The rearrangement uses TRBV25-1 and TRBJ1-2, with 8 bases identical to TRBD1. Germline CDR1 reads MGHDK; CDR2 reads SYGVNS. The CDR3 is 15 residues long. V trimming: 2 bases; J trimming: 8 bases; junction bases outside the gene matches: 10. In DNA, the CDR3 is TGTGCCAGCAGTGAAGATGGCAGGGGGCCCGGCGGCTACACCTTC. Protein: CASSEDGRGPGGYTF.

The rearrangement links TRBV3-1 (or the pseudogene TRBV3-2) to TRBJ2-1; TRBD2 matches at 12 bases. Germline-derived CDR1 and CDR2 are LGHDT and YNNKEL (reference sequence). The junction had 2 bases not matched to a gene; V was cut back by 4 bases and J by 4 bases. The CDR3 runs 15 residues. CDR3 residues: CASSLLAGGYNEQFF. CDR3 nucleotides: TGTGCCAGCAGCCTGCTAGCGGGGGGGTACAATGAGCAGTTCTTC.

J is TRBJ2-3 and V is TRBV5-8; the D gene could be TRBD1 or TRBD2 (5 bases each). Trimming took off 5 bases at V and 9 bases at J, with 22 bases between the two ends. CDR3 size: 15 residues. The germline CDR1 and CDR2 sequences are SGHTS and YDEGEE. The CDR3 reads CASRVGRVFSGTQYF. CDR3 in DNA: TGTGCCAGCAGGGTGGGGCGGGTCTTCTCCGGGACGCAGTATTTT.